This T cell receptor (beta chain) was retrieved from a study of cytomegalovirus exposure and HLA in healthy donors. Study results and limitations: There were 150 to 200 TCR beta chains listed as cytomegalovirus-associated.

Clones were sequenced by immunoSEQ multiplex PCR, and TCRdb holds only the in-frame ones, with some missing. This table holds over 200,000 clones, 87% found once. CDR3 length: 11 residues. Germline V lookup: CDR1 MNHNS, CDR2 SASEGT. Of note for this clone: The antigen is not known. Germline and junction disagree at one end, which may indicate a read error.

The receptor was isolated from a woman under 30 in good health and CMV-seropositive. The chain carries TRBV6-1 and TRBJ2-7; 15 positions match TRBD2. The sequenced material came from PBMCs. In DNA, the CDR3 is TGTGCCAGCAGTGGGACTAGCGGGAGGGTCTTC. Translation gives CASSGTSGRVF.